A single sample is the source of the 12 T cell receptor beta chains below, sequenced in a study of Graves' ophthalmopathy and Graves' hyperthyroidism. The study amplified TCR beta CDR3 regions using RNA transcripts. HTBI primers were used in a first-round RT-PCR, which preceded a second-round multiplex PCR. MiXCR was run by TCRdb on the multiplex PCR reads, yielding one entry per CDR3 protein. This sample yields over 450,000 distinct CDR3 sequences, of which 13% to 15% are seen a single time; 9.5% to 10% belongs to the top ten. Sequenced: blood. Receptors were obtained from a woman in her 30s with Graves' ophthalmopathy.

In its sample, this clonotype was seen a few times. V gene TRBV9 combines with J gene TRBJ2-2, with TRBD1 matching over 9 bases. Germline V gene sequence: CDR1 SGDLS, CDR2 YYNGEE. V lost 0 bases, J lost 6 bases, and 3 bases stayed unmatched. The CDR3 runs to 15 residues. The CDR3 loop is CASSVVTGGPGELFF. CDR3 nucleotides: TGTGCCAGCAGCGTAGTAACAGGGGGCCCCGGGGAGCTGTTTTTT. The entire variable domain, with the rest obtained from reference TRBV9 and TRBJ2-2, is as follows: DSGVTQTPKHLITATGQRVTLRCSPRSGDLSVYWYQQSLDQGLQFLIQYYNGEERAKGNILERFSAQQFPDLHSELNLSSLELGDSALYFCASSVVTGGPGELFFGEGSRLTVL.

This clonotype was recorded at least ten times. CDR3 DNA sequence: TGCAGCGTTGTTTGGGAAAGCAATCAGCCCCAGCATTTT. Translation: CSVVWESNQPQHF. The chain joins TRBV29-1 to TRBJ1-5; no reliable D call. The V end was cut by 4 bases, the J end by 1 base, with 8 bases between. The CDR3 spans 13 residues. Germline CDR1 is SQVTM and CDR2 is ANQGSEA. The whole variable domain, filled in from reference TRBV29-1 and TRBJ1-5, reads SAVISQKPSRDICQRGTSLTIQCQVDSQVTMMFWYRQQPGQSLTLIATANQGSEATYESGFVIDKFPISRPNLTFSTLTVSNMSPEDSSIYLCSVVWESNQPQHFGDGTRLSIL.

This clonotype appeared many times. J is TRBJ1-5 and V is TRBV10-3, with D hard to call. CDR3 length: 14 amino acids. V shed 8 bases and J shed 2 bases, with 13 bases lying between them. The germline CDR1 and CDR2 sequences are ENHRY and SYGVKD. The CDR3 region is CAISRVDGNQPQHF. DNA of the CDR3: TGTGCCATCTCGAGGGTTGATGGCAATCAGCCCCAGCATTTT.

The table lists this clonotype with many counts. The chain couples TRBV12-3 or TRBV12-4 to TRBJ1-5; 8 bases are a match to TRBD1. The trim removed 5 bases at V and 6 bases at J, leaving 9 bases unmatched. There are 15 residues in the CDR3. CDR3 amino acids: CASSSGQGPPQPQHF. The CDR3 bases are TGTGCCAGCAGTAGTGGACAGGGACCCCCTCAGCCCCAGCATTTT.

This clonotype was observed at least ten times. The V and J genes are TRBV30 and TRBJ1-2; D ambiguous. V lost 5 bases to trimming and J lost 5 bases, with 18 bases between them. CDR1 and CDR2 from the germline V gene are GTSNPN and SVGIG (reference sequence). CDR3 length equals 14 residues. The CDR3 DNA follows: TGTGCCTGGGGCCCCAGTCGAGGGCCTTATGGCTACACCTTC. Translation: CAWGPSRGPYGYTF.

This clonotype appeared many times. The chain recombines TRBV27 with TRBJ2-7; 9 bases fit TRBD1. The CDR3 spans 17 residues. From germline, CDR1 is MNHEY and CDR2 SMNVEV (reference sequence). Losses at the gene ends were 0 bases for V and 3 bases for J; bases not matched to a gene: 9. CDR3 sequence (DNA): TGTGCCAGCAGTTTATCCCTCCGACAGGGGGAGATCTACGAGCAGTACTTC. Its protein product is CASSLSLRQGEIYEQYF.

The genes are TRBV6-1 and TRBJ2-7, with a possible D match to TRBD1 (6 bases). V lost 10 bases and J lost 5, with 18 bases in between. Germline assignment: CDR1 MNHNS and CDR2 SASEGT. This CDR3 region has 13 residues. CDR3 nucleotides: TGTGCCACCAGGGAACAGGGATACGACGAGCAGTACTTC. It is translated as CATREQGYDEQYF.

This clonotype was counted ten times or more. V gene TRBV12-3 or TRBV12-4 combines with J gene TRBJ1-5; D is uncertain. Deletions cut 6 bases from V and 2 bases from J, with 5 bases between. This CDR3 has 12 amino acids. This CDR3 is CASSSRNQPQHF. The CDR3, as DNA: TGTGCCAGCAGCAGTCGCAATCAGCCCCAGCATTTT.

The sample holds many counts of this clonotype. The chain joins TRBV20-1 to TRBJ1-3; TRBD1 matches at 7 bases. V trimming: 6 bases; J trimming: 0 bases; junction bases outside the gene matches: 5. The CDR3 sequence is 14 residues long. The germline CDR1 and CDR2 sequences are DFQATT and SNEGSKA (reference sequence). CDR3 bases: TGCAGTGCCACGAGACAGGGCTCTGGAAACACCATATATTTT. Residues: CSATRQGSGNTIYF.

This clonotype was counted at least ten times. The chain carries TRBV30 and TRBJ1-1; perhaps TRBD1 as D (5 bases). This CDR3 spans 14 amino acids. Germline CDR1 GTSNPN, CDR2 SVGIG (reference sequence). Trimming stripped 2 bases from V and 1 base from J, with 11 bases between. The chain's CDR3 is CAWSWGRWNTEAFF. The CDR3 DNA reads as TGTGCCTGGAGTTGGGGCAGGTGGAACACTGAAGCTTTCTTT.

The table lists this clonotype with many counts. This chain connects TRBV28 to TRBJ2-5; 8 positions match TRBD1. This CDR3 region has 13 residues. CDR1 is MDHEN, CDR2 SYDVKM, per germline. After removal of 5 bases from V and 5 bases from J, the junction contained 4 bases not matched to a gene. The CDR3 DNA is TGTGCCAGCAGTGACAGGGGATCGGAGACCCAGTACTTC. This encodes CASSDRGSETQYF.

This clonotype was seen at least ten times. V and J are TRBV6-1 and TRBJ1-5, with D unclear. Germline CDR1 is MNHNS and CDR2 is SASEGT. Trimming shortened V by 6 bases and J by 0 bases, and 12 bases separated the two germline ends. The CDR3 length is 15 residues. The DNA of the CDR3 is TGTGCCAGCAGCCAGGTCCGTTATAGCAATCAGCCCCAGCATTTT. Amino acids: CASSQVRYSNQPQHF.